This T cell receptor (beta chain) was recorded in a study of blood T cell repertoires in COVID-19. In the study overall: Acute and convalescent COVID-19 samples came from the United States, Italy and Spain.

Study processing details: Reference gene primers were amplified, and this amplification served to estimate nucleated cell counts. Profiled with immunoSEQ multiplex PCR; TCRdb holds only in-frame clones, not every one. V and J calls and clone size come straight from that table; D and trimming were deduced from the DNA. The sample yields about 300,000 clones, about 89% seen once. Unmatched junction bases numbered 12, after V lost 4 bases and J lost 8 bases. This CDR3 comprises 16 residues. CDR1 is LGHDT and CDR2 is YNNKEL in the germline V gene (reference sequence). This receptor was identified in a man aged 35-49 years with acute or convalescent COVID-19. The specimen was peripheral blood. The chain has TRBV3-1 (or the pseudogene TRBV3-2) and TRBJ2-4; the match to TRBD1 covers 9 bases. The DNA of the CDR3 is TGTGCCAGCAGCCCGTGGACAGGGGTTAGTATGGACATTCAGTACTTC. Translation gives CASSPWTGVSMDIQYF.